This entry describes one T cell receptor beta chain. V was shortened by 4 bases and J by 7 bases, with 14 bases between the two germline ends. Germline CDR1 reads LGHDT; CDR2 reads YNNKEL (reference sequence). The CDR3 is made up of 15 amino acids. These data are taken from a study of blood T cell repertoires in COVID-19. Study-level background: COVID-19 samples, acute and convalescent, were from the United States, Italy and Spain. From T cells, B-cell-depleted T cells, or PBMCs came the material, which was cDNA or gDNA.

How the authors handled the data: Amplifying reference gene primers gave estimates of nucleated cell counts. The protocol was immunoSEQ multiplex PCR, while the TCRdb copy is restricted to in-frame clones and leaves out a portion. The D gene and trimming were derived from the DNA, and the V and J assignments and clone size from that table. The repertoire holds approximately 460,000 clones, 75% to 90% seen once, with roughly 0.84% in the top ten. Recruited during active infection, patients (from Seattle) were subsequently followed longitudinally. The TCR sequence derives from a man younger than 30 with COVID-19, enrolled during active disease. The genes are TRBV3-1 (or the pseudogene TRBV3-2) and TRBJ1-6, with D hard to call. The sequencing input was peripheral blood. The CDR3 reads CASSRSATPNSPLHF. In DNA, the CDR3 is TGTGCCAGCAGCCGATCAGCGACGCCGAATTCACCCCTCCACTTT.